The sequence of this T cell receptor beta chain was determined in a study of shared clonotypes between healthy human individuals. Study outcomes and limitations: Larger estimated richness was generally recorded for naive subsets relative to memory subsets.

CD45RO-negative CD8 cells positively selected for CCR7 made up the naive population, which excluded terminally differentiated effector memory CD45RA+ cells. V was shortened by 3 bases and J by 2 bases, with 5 bases between the two germline ends. The CDR3 totals 13 residues. Germline V gene data show CDR1 as MNHEY and CDR2 as SMNVEV (reference sequence). As concerns this clone: What it binds is not known. The sample carries other DNA sequences with the same CDR3.

The protocol was immunoSEQ multiplex PCR, while the TCRdb copy is restricted to in-frame clones and leaves out a portion. The sample consists of millions of clones, about 94% of them appearing once. The TCR was taken from a young man in good health. This sequence joins TRBV27 and TRBJ2-1, with D perhaps being TRBD1 or TRBD2 (5 bases each). The sequenced sample was naive CD8+ T cells sorted from blood. The CDR3: CASSLGAYNEQFF. CDR3 nucleotide sequence: TGTGCCAGCAGTTTGGGGGCCTACAATGAGCAGTTCTTC.